This T cell receptor beta chain is from a study of OX40 agonist ivuxolimab in advanced cancers. Concerning this clone: The antigen remains undetermined.

Findings and limits, study-wide: Compared with others, partial responders at 0.1-3.0 mg/kg displayed clonal expansion among the lowest. CD4+ and CD8+ blood T cells expanded clonally by week 6 at 0.1 to 3.0 mg/kg.

From germline, CDR1 is SGHVS and CDR2 FQNEAQ. This CDR3 has 14 residues. Trimming took 1 base from V and 3 from J, leaving 9 bases between them. Produced via immunoSEQ multiplex PCR; TCRdb's table is partial and in-frame only. The sample has approximately 69,000 clones, almost 90% seen once. The sequence derives from an adult with an advanced solid tumor such as melanoma, head and neck, liver or kidney cancer. The specimen comprised CD4+ or CD8+ T cells sorted from blood, sampled in a trial of the OX40 agonist ivuxolimab. The chain has TRBV7-8 and TRBJ1-2; D might be TRBD1 (5 bases). This CDR3 reads CASSLGQLDYGYTF. CDR3 DNA sequence: TGTGCCAGCAGCTTAGGACAGCTCGACTATGGCTACACCTTC.